A single sample is the source of the 27 T cell receptor beta chains below, sequenced in a study of blood T cell repertoires in COVID-19. Profiling relied on immunoSEQ multiplex PCR, and the TCRdb table lists in-frame clones only, not all of them. This sample has approximately 89,000 clones, with over 65% found just once. The sequencing sample was made of peripheral blood. The receptors originated from a human donor in a cohort sampled during active COVID-19.

This clone was picked up a small number of times. V gene TRBV18 combines with J gene TRBJ1-3; TRBD1 matches 12 bases. The CDR3 covers 20 residues. Trimming removed 3 bases from V and 0 bases from J; junction bases left unmatched: 12. CDR1 and CDR2 (germline): KGHSH, LQKENI. CDR3 DNA sequence: TGTGCCAGCTCACCGCTTAAGGGACAGGGGGCGCCCAGCTCTGGAAACACCATATATTTT. It translates to CASSPLKGQGAPSSGNTIYF.

The chain links TRBV5-8 to TRBJ1-2; maybe TRBD1 (6 bases). V was pared by 4 bases and J by 7 bases, with 17 bases between. The CDR3 is made up of 14 amino acids. Per the germline V gene, CDR1 is SGHTS and CDR2 is YDEGEE. CDR3 protein: CASSIPGQPFGYTF. CDR3 in DNA: TGTGCCAGCAGCATACCGGGACAACCATTTGGCTACACCTTC.

V gene TRBV30 combines with J gene TRBJ1-3, with 7 bases matching TRBD1. This CDR3 region has 14 residues. Germline V gene lookup returns CDR1 GTSNPN and CDR2 SVGIG (reference sequence). V lost 2 bases to trimming and J lost 7 bases; unmatched junction nucleotides: 8. In DNA form, the CDR3 reads TGTGCCTGGAGTCGTGAAACAGGGGTGAACACCATATATTTT. Translated, it gives CAWSRETGVNTIYF. Complete variable domain (other parts from reference TRBV30 and TRBJ1-3): SQTIHQWPATLVQPVGSPLSLECTVEGTSNPNLYWYRQAAGRGLQLLFYSVGIGQISSEVPQNLSASRPQDRQFILSSKKLLLSDSGFYLCAWSRETGVNTIYFGEGSWLTVV.

The chain's CDR3 is CASSGWGVSTEAFF. CDR3 nucleotides: TGTGCCAGCAGTGGGTGGGGGGTTAGTACTGAAGCTTTCTTT. The rearrangement links TRBV2 to TRBJ1-1, with TRBD1 as a possible D gene (5 bases). Trimming took 4 bases from V and 5 from J, leaving 14 bases between them. The V gene's germline CDR1 is SNHLY and CDR2 FYNNEI. The CDR3 is 14 residues long.

This clone was picked up one time. The chain uses TRBV7-2 and TRBJ1-5; D is perhaps TRBD1 (6 bases). The germline V gene has CDR1 SGHTA and CDR2 FQGNSA. V was cut by 0 bases and J by 6 bases, with 12 bases left in between. The CDR3 extends over 15 amino acids. This CDR3 reads CASSLAGGQVQPQHF. DNA of the CDR3: TGTGCCAGCAGCTTAGCCGGGGGGCAGGTTCAGCCCCAGCATTTT.

The chain carries TRBV19 and TRBJ2-7; a possible D gene is TRBD1 (5 bases). The CDR3 sequence is 15 residues long. Germline V gives CDR1 LNHDA, CDR2 SQIVND (reference sequence). With 1 base removed from V and 4 bases from J, the gap between germline ends came to 14 bases. The CDR3 loop reads CASSIVVGRVYEQYF. The DNA of the CDR3 is TGTGCCAGTAGTATAGTAGTTGGCAGGGTTTACGAGCAGTACTTC. The variable domain in full, completed from reference TRBV19 and TRBJ2-7, reads DGGITQSPKYLFRKEGQNVTLSCEQNLNHDAMYWYRQDPGQGLRLIYYSQIVNDFQKGDIAEGYSVSREKKESFPLTVTSAQKNPTAFYLCASSIVVGRVYEQYFGPGTRLTVT.

The chain links TRBV3-1 (or the pseudogene TRBV3-2) to TRBJ2-7, with 8 bases matching TRBD2. J was trimmed by 5 bases and V by 1 base; bases with no gene match: 7. The CDR3 consists of 15 residues. Looked up from germline, CDR1 is LGHDT and CDR2 is YNNKEL (reference sequence). CDR3 region: CASSQAGGPIDEQYF. CDR3 in DNA: TGTGCCAGCAGCCAAGCGGGAGGGCCCATCGACGAGCAGTACTTC.

The chain carries TRBV5-1 and TRBJ2-7, with TRBD2 matching over 12 bases. From germline, CDR1 is SGHRS and CDR2 YFSETQ. The junction had 6 bases not matched to a gene; V was cut back by 4 bases and J by 4 bases. This CDR3 has 15 amino acids. The CDR3 loop reads CASSQRTSGTYEQYF. The DNA for the CDR3 is TGCGCCAGCAGCCAAAGGACTAGCGGGACGTACGAGCAGTACTTC.

The sample holds a few counts of this clone. The chain employs TRBV27 and TRBJ2-2, with 9 bases matching TRBD2. J gave up 5 bases and V 8 bases, and 9 bases lay outside the gene matches. The CDR3 length is 15 residues. Germline V CDR1 and CDR2: MNHEY, SMNVEV (reference sequence). The DNA of the CDR3 is TGTGCCAGCGGTACGCGGCGGGAGGGGACCGGGGAGCTGTTTTTT. Residues: CASGTRREGTGELFF.

The sample holds one count of this clone. The V gene is TRBV2, the J gene TRBJ1-3; D ambiguous. Trimming cost V 8 bases and J 4 bases, with 12 bases left between them. Germline CDR1 is SNHLY and CDR2 is FYNNEI. This CDR3 contains 13 residues. CDR3 DNA sequence: TGTGCCAGCGGTCTAGATCCGGGAAACACCATATATTTT. Its protein is CASGLDPGNTIYF.

The chain recombines TRBV5-1 with TRBJ2-3; 8 bases align to TRBD2. Germline values: CDR1 SGHRS, CDR2 YFSETQ. J gave up 3 bases and V 3 bases, and 12 bases lay outside the gene matches. CDR3 length: 17 residues. Written as DNA, the CDR3 is TGCGCCAGCAGCTACAGCGGGGGACCGCGGAAAACAGATACGCAGTATTTT. Protein: CASSYSGGPRKTDTQYF.

This chain joins TRBV28 and TRBJ2-7, with D possibly TRBD2 on 6 matching bases. CDR3 size: 14 residues. Looked up from germline, CDR1 is MDHEN and CDR2 is SYDVKM. Trimming removed 7 bases from V and 0 bases from J, with 13 bases in between. The CDR3 coding sequence is TGTGCCAGCATCAGTAGCGGTCCCTCCTACGAGCAGTACTTC. Its translation is CASISSGPSYEQYF. The variable domain in full, with the rest retrieved from reference TRBV28 and TRBJ2-7, is DVKVTQSSRYLVKRTGEKVFLECVQDMDHENMFWYRQDPGLGLRLIYFSYDVKMKEKGDIPEGYSVSREKKERFSLILESASTNQTSMYLCASISSGPSYEQYFGPGTRLTVT.

This clone was detected once. The chain has TRBV4-1 and TRBJ2-7; D gene uncertain. CDR3 length: 14 residues. V was shortened by 1 base and J by 2 bases, with 9 bases between the two germline ends. CDR1 is MGHRA and CDR2 is YSYEKL in the germline V gene. CDR3 nucleotides: TGCGCCAGCAGCCAAGTACTTCCCACCTACGAGCAGTACTTC. Translation: CASSQVLPTYEQYF.

This clone was observed a few times. The genes are TRBV28 and TRBJ1-4; tentative D call: TRBD1 (5 bases). V was pared by 1 base and J by 7 bases, with 13 bases between. CDR1 is MDHEN and CDR2 is SYDVKM in the germline V gene. There are 15 residues in the CDR3. In DNA, the CDR3 is TGTGCCAGCAGTTTATTTGCCAGGGTGGGTGAAAAACTGTTTTTT. Its translation is CASSLFARVGEKLFF.

The chain joins TRBV6-2 or TRBV6-3 to TRBJ1-2, with D unclear. This CDR3 is 12 amino acids long. Trimming pared 4 bases from V and 2 bases from J, leaving 5 bases between. The V gene's germline CDR1 is MNHEY and CDR2 SVGEGT. The CDR3 nucleotides are TGTGCCAGCAGTTTCCAAAACTATGGCTACACCTTC. It encodes CASSFQNYGYTF.

The chain uses TRBV3-1 (or the pseudogene TRBV3-2) and TRBJ2-3; 9 positions match TRBD2. Looked up from germline, CDR1 is LGHDT and CDR2 is YNNKEL (reference sequence). CDR3 length equals 17 residues. The V and J ends lost 1 base and 8 bases, in that order; junction bases with no gene match: 13. CDR3 nucleotides: TGTGCCAGCAGCCAAGCCCAGCTAGCGGGAAGCTCGGGTACGCAGTATTTT. This codes for CASSQAQLAGSSGTQYF.

The chain joins TRBV7-8 to TRBJ2-2; 8 positions match TRBD1. V lost 1 base, J lost 9 bases, and 10 bases stayed unmatched. The CDR3 extends over 16 amino acids. Germline V gives CDR1 SGHVS, CDR2 FQNEAQ. The CDR3 region is CASSLGGQVLSRELFF. The CDR3 bases are TGTGCCAGCAGCTTAGGGGGACAGGTACTTTCGAGGGAGCTGTTTTTT.

The chain joins TRBV28 to TRBJ1-2; TRBD1 matches at 7 bases. CDR1 MDHEN and CDR2 SYDVKM come from the germline V gene. V was clipped by 4 bases and J by 7 bases; unmatched bases: 12. This CDR3 is built from 15 residues. CDR3 amino acids: CASSSSEGATGGYTF. CDR3 in DNA: TGTGCCAGCAGTTCGTCAGAGGGGGCGACGGGTGGCTACACCTTC.

The chain combines TRBV10-3 with TRBJ2-3; 9 nucleotides line up with TRBD1. CDR3 length: 12 amino acids. CDR1 is ENHRY, CDR2 SYGVKD, per germline. The junction had 5 bases not matched to a gene; V was cut back by 10 bases and J by 6 bases. In DNA, the CDR3 is TGTGCCACCCAGACAGGGGGGGATACGCAGTATTTT. Residues: CATQTGGDTQYF.

The chain employs TRBV27 and TRBJ1-5; 7 bases agree with TRBD1. The CDR3 extends over 14 amino acids. Looked up from germline, CDR1 is MNHEY and CDR2 is SMNVEV (reference sequence). The ends lost 6 bases at V and 0 bases at J; junction bases unmatched: 2. CDR3 sequence: CASRTGNSNQPQHF. The DNA for the CDR3 is TGTGCCAGCAGGACAGGGAATAGCAATCAGCCCCAGCATTTT.

This clone was observed a few times. The rearrangement joins TRBV5-1 to TRBJ2-7, with D maybe TRBD1 (6 bases). V gave up 0 bases and J gave up 5 bases, with 12 bases separating them. Per germline, CDR1 SGHRS and CDR2 YFSETQ. This CDR3 contains 14 residues. DNA of the CDR3: TGCGCCAGCAGCTTGGCCCGACAGGCCCACGAGCAGTACTTC. It encodes CASSLARQAHEQYF. Using reference TRBV5-1 and TRBJ2-7 for the parts outside the CDR3, the full variable domain is KAGVTQTPRYLIKTRGQQVTLSCSPISGHRSVSWYQQTPGQGLQFLFEYFSETQRNKGNFPGRFSGRQFSNSRSEMNVSTLELGDSALYLCASSLARQAHEQYFGPGTRLTVT.

CDR3 loop: CASSRYREGRDTGELFF. CDR3 nucleotides: TGTGCCAGCTCCCGATATAGGGAGGGCCGAGACACCGGGGAGCTGTTTTTT. This chain links TRBV4-2 with TRBJ2-2; 7 bases align to TRBD2. The CDR3 contains 17 residues. Germline loops: CDR1 LGHNA, CDR2 YNFKEQ. J was trimmed by 3 bases and V by 8 bases; bases with no gene match: 15.

The genes are TRBV6-2 or TRBV6-3 and TRBJ2-1; D unresolved. The V end was cut by 0 bases, the J end by 9 bases, with 12 bases between. This CDR3 has 14 amino acids. CDR1 is MNHEY and CDR2 is SVGEGT in the germline V gene. The chain's CDR3 is CASSYSTSASEQFF. The CDR3 bases are TGTGCCAGCAGTTACTCGACCAGCGCTAGTGAGCAGTTCTTC.

The J gene is TRBJ2-3, the V gene TRBV7-3; D unclear. CDR1 SGHTA and CDR2 FQGTGA come from the germline V gene. V dropped 4 bases and J dropped 4 bases, with 12 bases sitting between them. The length of the CDR3 is 14 residues. CDR3 sequence: CASSSAGVPDTQYF. The CDR3 DNA reads TGTGCCAGCAGCTCCGCCGGAGTACCAGATACGCAGTATTTT.

This clone has only one observation. This chain links TRBV29-1 with TRBJ2-5, with 8 nucleotides matching TRBD2. Germline loops: CDR1 SQVTM, CDR2 ANQGSEA. Unmatched junction bases numbered 8, after V lost 7 bases and J lost 4 bases. This CDR3 is built from 13 residues. CDR3 sequence reads: CSARRAGVETQYF. In DNA, the CDR3 is TGCAGCGCTAGGAGAGCGGGAGTAGAGACCCAGTACTTC.

In nucleotides, the CDR3 is TGTGCCACAACCGGGACTAGCGGGAACTACAATGAGCAGTTCTTC. Translating it yields CATTGTSGNYNEQFF. The chain has TRBV15 and TRBJ2-1, with 13 bases fitting TRBD2. J gave up 3 bases and V 9 bases, and 5 bases lay outside the gene matches. Germline CDR1 and CDR2: LNHNV and YYDKDF (reference sequence). The CDR3 is 15 residues long.

The V call is TRBV28, the J call TRBJ1-5, with 7 positions matching TRBD1. The CDR3 totals 15 residues. In germline, CDR1 is MDHEN, CDR2 SYDVKM. V shed 6 bases and J 2 bases; nucleotides not matched to a gene: 7. CDR3 bases: TGTGCCAGCAGACCCAGGGGGGAAGGCAATCAGCCCCAGCATTTT. It specifies CASRPRGEGNQPQHF.